What follows describes a single TCR beta chain. Some clones are missing from TCRdb's copy, which holds only in-frame ones; the method was immunoSEQ multiplex PCR. The sample shows about 2.4 million clones, over 85% of them seen only once. The record originates from a study of shared clonotypes between healthy human individuals. Naive CD4+ cells were CD45RA-selected; the remaining cells were memory. The TCR comes from a man between 18 and 29 years old in good health. Some clones in this sample may be carry-over from other donors' samples. The material sequenced was naive CD4+ T cells from PBMCs. Subset in this sample: CD45RA+ positively selected.

The CDR3 loop is CASSTQGSGGYTF. The CDR3 nucleotides read TGTGCCAGCAGCACCCAGGGCTCGGGTGGCTACACCTTC. This chain connects TRBV7-3 to TRBJ1-2; a possible D gene is TRBD1 (5 bases). V lost 5 bases and J lost 7, with 14 bases in between. The CDR3 has 13 residues. From germline, CDR1 is SGHTA and CDR2 FQGTGA.